This entry is about one T cell receptor (beta chain). The target antigen is unknown. Germline CDR1 SGHDN, CDR2 FVKESK. This CDR3 has 16 residues. V gave up 4 bases and J gave up 4 bases; unmatched junction bases: 10. This sample is part of a study of response to subunit inactivated influenza vaccine. Study-wide results and limits: Authors suggested each seasonal influenza vaccination recruits few new T cells.

One entry per CDR3 protein, called by TCRdb with MiXCR from the RT-PCR reads. The sample contains over 150,000 distinct CDR3 sequences, roughly 10% of which appear only once. The source is a man aged 50 to 59 who received an inactivated influenza vaccine. This sequence joins TRBV14 and TRBJ2-1, with 7 bases identical to TRBD1. The sample in question was non-naive T cells sorted from PBMCs, obtained roughly 47 days after vaccination. DNA of the CDR3: TGTGCCAGCAGCCGCCGGGGACAGAACCATTACAATGAGCAGTTCTTC. It yields the protein CASSRRGQNHYNEQFF.